The 18 T cell receptor beta chains in this list originate from one sample, sequenced in a study of T cell responses to AZD1222 COVID-19 vaccine (dated by TCRdb to the early 2020s). In light of the paper, this sample's time point label describes: baseline before first vaccination. The library was built by means of the immunoSEQ multiplex PCR assay. This immuneACCESS table, as held by TCRdb, lists in-frame sequences with V and J called but not all clones. Of the missing ones, under half trace to an unresolved V gene in checked studies; the others have no known cause. Recorded for this sample are about 130,000 clones; roughly 90% of them occurred a single time. The ten most abundant clones make up 4% to 5% of the sample. Material: peripheral blood, obtained on day 0 of AZD1222 vaccination. The receptor source for this set is an adult in good health.

As to this clone: The junction does not match germline at one end; this may be a read error. The V gene is TRBV29-1, the J gene TRBJ1-1; D call uncertain. Germline loops: CDR1 SQVTM, CDR2 ANQGSEA. CDR3 length: 15 residues. CDR3 DNA: TGCAGCGTTGGGCCTCAGGCAGTTGCGGGTTCCTCGGGTATCTTT. The encoded protein is CSVGPQAVAGSSGIF.

The chain links TRBV30 to TRBJ1-2, with 7 bases lining up with TRBD1. The CDR3 loop spans 15 amino acids. Germline V CDR1 and CDR2: GTSNPN, SVGIG (reference sequence). Germline trimming cut 8 bases from V and 4 bases from J; bases unmatched to any gene: 16. The CDR3, as DNA: TGTGCCCAGGGGGAAGGACCGAGGCGAGGCTATGGCTACACCTTC. As protein: CAQGEGPRRGYGYTF.

This chain uses TRBV18 with TRBJ1-4; unclear D gene. The V and J ends lost 3 bases and 0 bases respectively, with 5 bases between them. The CDR3 is 14 amino acids. Germline lookup yields CDR1 KGHSH and CDR2 LQKENI. The CDR3 sequence is CASSPGATNEKLFF. The CDR3 nucleotides are TGTGCCAGCTCACCGGGTGCAACTAATGAAAAACTGTTTTTT.

V gene TRBV10-3 combines with J gene TRBJ2-7; D call uncertain. Germline V gives CDR1 ENHRY, CDR2 SYGVKD. The CDR3 sequence is 12 residues long. Between the trimmed V and J ends, which lost 5 bases and 2 bases, there was a span of 7 bases. CDR3 coding DNA: TGTGCCATCAGTCCGCAGCCCTACGAGCAGTACTTC. Its translation: CAISPQPYEQYF.

This chain links TRBV19 with TRBJ2-6; D uncertain. V shed 4 bases and J shed 0 bases, with 7 bases lying between them. The CDR3 consists of 15 residues. Germline CDR1 and CDR2: LNHDA and SQIVND (reference sequence). DNA for the CDR3: TGTGCCAGTAGTACGATAAACTCTGGGGCCAACGTCCTGACTTTC. It specifies CASSTINSGANVLTF.

The genes are TRBV24-1 and TRBJ2-3; D call uncertain. CDR1 is KGHDR, CDR2 SFDVKD, per germline. The V end was cut by 1 base, the J end by 7 bases, with 2 bases between. The CDR3 covers 11 residues. This CDR3 reads CATSDFYTQYF. The CDR3 nucleotides are TGTGCCACCAGTGATTTTTATACGCAGTATTTT.

Written as DNA, the CDR3 is TGTGCCAGCAGGTTAGCATCCGAGCAGTACTTC. Protein product: CASRLASEQYF. The rearrangement uses TRBV2 and TRBJ2-7; D is uncertain. The ends were cut back, 6 bases at V and 6 bases at J, with 9 bases in the middle. CDR3 length: 11 amino acids. From germline, CDR1 is SNHLY and CDR2 FYNNEI.

The chain uses TRBV3-1 (or the pseudogene TRBV3-2) and TRBJ1-3, with D possibly being TRBD1 (6 bases). The CDR3 sequence is 16 residues long. Trimming cost V 1 base and J 4 bases, with 14 bases left between them. Looked up from germline, CDR1 is LGHDT and CDR2 is YNNKEL (reference sequence). CDR3 region: CASSQAPGVAGNTIYF. In nucleotides, the CDR3 is TGTGCCAGCAGCCAAGCGCCAGGGGTGGCGGGAAACACCATATATTTT.

A few counts support this clone. This sequence joins TRBV11-2 and TRBJ1-5; 8 bases fit TRBD1. Germline values: CDR1 SGHAT, CDR2 FQNNGV. V trimming: 5 bases; J trimming: 5 bases; junction bases outside the gene matches: 8. This CDR3 is built from 15 residues. The DNA of the CDR3 is TGTGCCAGCAGCCCCCCAGGGGGCGGTGATCAGCCCCAGCATTTT. It encodes CASSPPGGGDQPQHF.

The V and J genes are TRBV5-1 and TRBJ1-2; TRBD1 might be the D (5 bases). With 4 bases removed from V and 5 bases from J, the gap between germline ends came to 15 bases. This CDR3 contains 14 residues. Germline-derived CDR1 and CDR2 are SGHRS and YFSETQ. The CDR3 bases are TGCGCCAGCAGCCTTGGGGACGCCCTTTATGGCTACACCTTC. This sequence encodes CASSLGDALYGYTF.

The chain recombines TRBV29-1 with TRBJ2-7, with a weak D call TRBD1 (6 bases). Germline V gene data show CDR1 as SQVTM and CDR2 as ANQGSEA. Trimming removed 4 bases from V and 6 bases from J, with 10 bases in between. The CDR3 extends over 11 amino acids. The CDR3: CSVVRGGEQYF. DNA of the CDR3: TGCAGCGTTGTCAGGGGTGGCGAGCAGTACTTC.

The chain is built from TRBV2 and TRBJ1-3; the D is unclear. The V gene lost 3 bases and the J gene lost 0 bases, with 6 bases spanning the gap. The CDR3 length is 14 residues. In germline, CDR1 is SNHLY, CDR2 FYNNEI. CDR3 loop: CASSDSSSGNTIYF. CDR3 coding DNA: TGTGCCAGCAGTGACAGTTCCTCTGGAAACACCATATATTTT.

In nucleotides, the CDR3 is TGTGCCAGCTCACAACCGGGGGGGGCGATGAACACTGAAGCTTTCTTT. It codes for CASSQPGGAMNTEAFF. V usage is TRBV18 and J usage is TRBJ1-1; tentatively, D is TRBD1 (6 bases). CDR1 is KGHSH, CDR2 LQKENI, per germline. The CDR3 loop spans 16 amino acids. The V and J ends lost 4 bases and 0 bases respectively, with 15 bases between them.

The chain recombines TRBV30 with TRBJ1-2; 10 bases align to TRBD1. The germline gives CDR1 GTSNPN, CDR2 SVGIG (reference sequence). CDR3 length: 16 amino acids. Losses at the gene ends were 5 bases for V and 3 bases for J; bases not matched to a gene: 12. CDR3: CAWEGQGNKQYYGYTF. The DNA of the CDR3 is TGTGCCTGGGAGGGACAGGGGAACAAACAGTACTATGGCTACACCTTC.

This chain joins TRBV18 and TRBJ1-6; TRBD1 aligns across 11 bases. The CDR3 loop spans 16 amino acids. Germline V gene data show CDR1 as KGHSH and CDR2 as LQKENI. V lost 3 bases to trimming and J lost 8 bases; unmatched junction nucleotides: 6. DNA of the CDR3: TGTGCCAGCTCACCTGCTGGGGGACAGGGGGATTCACCCCTCCACTTT. Protein sequence: CASSPAGGQGDSPLHF.

In this sample, this clone turned up once. V usage is TRBV28 and J usage is TRBJ1-5; weak D call: TRBD1 (6 bases). V was pared by 8 bases and J by 4 bases, with 12 bases between. CDR3 length: 13 amino acids. CDR1 and CDR2 from the germline V gene are MDHEN and SYDVKM. Written as DNA, the CDR3 is TGTGCCAGCTGCCGCCAGGGGAATCAGCCCCAGCATTTT. This codes for CASCRQGNQPQHF. Based on the CDR3 plus reference TRBV28 and TRBJ1-5, the full variable domain is DVKVTQSSRYLVKRTGEKVFLECVQDMDHENMFWYRQDPGLGLRLIYFSYDVKMKEKGDIPEGYSVSREKKERFSLILESASTNQTSMYLCASCRQGNQPQHFGDGTRLSIL.

This rearrangement joins TRBV7-2 to TRBJ1-6, with D unclear. Germline CDR1 SGHTA, CDR2 FQGNSA. V was clipped by 1 base and J by 8 bases, with 21 bases between them. The CDR3 contains 18 residues. The CDR3 region is CASSLEDGGLLSHSPLHF. The CDR3 bases are TGTGCCAGCAGCTTAGAAGACGGTGGCCTTTTGTCTCATTCACCCCTCCACTTT.

The chain has TRBV28 and TRBJ2-7, with D maybe TRBD2 (6 bases). Germline V gene lookup returns CDR1 MDHEN and CDR2 SYDVKM. Trimming shortened V by 10 bases and J by 4 bases, and 23 bases separated the two germline ends. The CDR3 is 15 residues long. This CDR3 reads CATLLRALGGYEQYF. As DNA, the CDR3 is TGTGCCACCCTCCTGAGAGCCCTAGGAGGGTACGAGCAGTACTTC.